The present entry profiles one T cell receptor beta chain with its context. Its specificity is not known. The data are from a study of OX40 agonist ivuxolimab in advanced cancers. Study-wide background: Patients received the agonistic anti-OX40 (CD134) antibody ivuxolimab. Hepatocellular carcinoma, melanoma, renal cell or head and neck cancer affected the dose-escalation patients.

Method: immunoSEQ multiplex PCR; TCRdb's copy keeps in-frame clones and lacks some. The sample holds about 27,000 clones; 83% are singletons and the top ten take roughly 12%. This CDR3 region has 15 residues. The J segment lost 6 bases and the V segment lost 2 bases, leaving 6 bases of the junction unmatched. From germline, CDR1 is SGHTA and CDR2 FQGTGA. Study findings and constraints: Dosing at 0.1 to 3.0 mg/kg was accompanied by clonal expansion of CD4+ and CD8+ blood T cells by week 6.

Blood got drawn at baseline, again on cycle 4 day 1, and then on cycle 7 day 1. This sample comprised CD4+ or CD8+ T cells sorted from blood, obtained in a trial of the OX40 agonist ivuxolimab. The chain recombines TRBV7-3 with TRBJ2-2; 7 nucleotides match TRBD1. The TCR comes from an adult with an advanced solid tumor such as melanoma, head and neck, liver or kidney cancer. The CDR3 DNA sequence: TGTGCCAGCAGCTTAGGGGACAGCCTGCCCGGGGAGCTGTTTTTT. It translates to CASSLGDSLPGELFF.